This T cell receptor (beta chain) was recorded in a study of response to subunit inactivated influenza vaccine. Regarding the study as a whole: After each seasonal influenza vaccination, few new T cells are recruited, the authors suggested.

TCRdb called the RT-PCR reads again in MiXCR, with one record for every CDR3 protein. The sample consists of fewer than 650,000 distinct CDR3 sequences, under 15% of them appearing once. The length of the CDR3 is 14 residues. The ends were cut back, 8 bases at V and 2 bases at J, with 15 bases in the middle. Ten or more counts support this clonotype. Its specificity is not known. The chain joins TRBV12-3 or TRBV12-4 to TRBJ1-1; unclear D gene. This receptor was taken from a man aged 50-60 years who received an inactivated influenza vaccine. This specimen was PBMCs from blood, taken more than 35 days after vaccination. The chain's CDR3 is CASRFSRRNTEAFF. The DNA of the CDR3 is TGTGCCAGCCGATTCTCCAGACGAAACACTGAAGCTTTCTTT.